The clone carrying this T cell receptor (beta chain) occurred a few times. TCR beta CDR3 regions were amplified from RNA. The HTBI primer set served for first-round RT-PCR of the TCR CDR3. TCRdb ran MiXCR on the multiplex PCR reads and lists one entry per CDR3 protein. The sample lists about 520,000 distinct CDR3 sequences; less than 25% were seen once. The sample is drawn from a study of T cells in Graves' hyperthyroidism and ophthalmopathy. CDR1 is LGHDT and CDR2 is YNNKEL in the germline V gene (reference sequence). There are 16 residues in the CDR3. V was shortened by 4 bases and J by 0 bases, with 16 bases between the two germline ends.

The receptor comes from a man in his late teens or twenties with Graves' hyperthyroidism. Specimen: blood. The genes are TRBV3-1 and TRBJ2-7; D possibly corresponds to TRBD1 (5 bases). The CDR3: CASSPLRPGSSYEQYF. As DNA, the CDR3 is TGTGCCAGCAGCCCCCTCAGGCCAGGGTCCTCCTACGAGCAGTACTTC.